This TCR beta chain was obtained from a study of blood T cell repertoires in COVID-19. CDR3 length: 13 amino acids. Trimming pared 1 base from V and 5 bases from J, leaving 8 bases between. CDR1 MNHEY and CDR2 SMNVEV come from the germline V gene (reference sequence). Only one count was recorded for this clone. Assay: immunoSEQ multiplex PCR; the TCRdb copy retains only in-frame clones and omits some. The data show more than 300,000 clones, about nine tenths seen once. The V gene is TRBV27, the J gene TRBJ2-5; D gene uncertain. The sample taken for sequencing was peripheral blood. The TCR comes from a woman aged 45-65 years with COVID-19, enrolled during active disease. The CDR3 region has the DNA TGTGCCAGCAGTTTATTAGCTCGGGAGACCCAGTACTTC. Protein sequence: CASSLLARETQYF.